This T cell receptor beta chain emerged from a study of regulatory T cells in long-lasting Graves disease. As for the study in general: For a period under 3 months, newly diagnosed Graves' patients had taken antithyroid drugs. Study results and limitations: Fewer public clonotypes were shared by new patients (roughly 970) than by persistent patients (about 2,700).

A remark on this clonotype: Its target is not known.

Time point described: newly diagnosed GD, antithyroid drugs for less than 3 months. RNA isolated from PBMCs was used to make the TCR library. CDR3 regions were amplified by Arm-PCR using iRepertoire HTBI primers to build TCR beta libraries. TCRdb called the multiplex PCR reads again in MiXCR, with one record for every CDR3 protein. The repertoire holds a few hundred thousand distinct CDR3 sequences, with 15% to 20% as singletons. This sample was shared with a second study, whose subject was T cells in Graves' hyperthyroidism and ophthalmopathy. That report notes: Aged 18 to 65, the patients had hyperthyroidism that was newly diagnosed and had lasted under 2 months. Most expanded thyroid clonotypes above 0.001 also appeared in blood.

The origin of this receptor is a woman in her twenties or thirties with Graves disease. The input for sequencing was peripheral blood mononuclear cells (PBMCs), taken at new diagnosis, from a patient treated with antithyroid drugs.

Written as DNA, the CDR3 is TGTGCCAGCCGACCGGGACAGCAACTCTCTGGGGCCAACGTCCTGACTTTC. It codes for CASRPGQQLSGANVLTF. The rearrangement uses TRBV2 and TRBJ2-6; 7 bases are shared with TRBD1. The CDR3 has 17 amino acids. Trimming cost V 8 bases and J 0 bases; bases outside gene matches: 10. CDR1 is SNHLY, CDR2 FYNNEI, per germline.